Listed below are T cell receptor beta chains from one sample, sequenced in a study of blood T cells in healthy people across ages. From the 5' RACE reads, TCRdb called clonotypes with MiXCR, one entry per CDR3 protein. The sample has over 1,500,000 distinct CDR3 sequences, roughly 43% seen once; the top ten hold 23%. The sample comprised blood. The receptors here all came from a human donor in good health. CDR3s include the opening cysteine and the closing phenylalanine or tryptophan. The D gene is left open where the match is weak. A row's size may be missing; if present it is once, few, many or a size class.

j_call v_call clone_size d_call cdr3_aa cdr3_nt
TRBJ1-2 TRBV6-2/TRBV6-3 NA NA CASSHEGTAYGYTF TGTGCCAGCAGCCATGAAGGCACGGCATATGGCTACACCTTC
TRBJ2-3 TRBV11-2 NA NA CASSLVGSMASTDTQYF TGTGCCAGCAGCTTAGTTGGGAGTATGGCTAGCACAGATACGCAGTATTTT
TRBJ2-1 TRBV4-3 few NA CASSQIPRPPSSYNEQFF TGCGCCAGCAGCCAAATCCCCCGCCCCCCGAGCTCCTACAATGAGCAGTTCTTC
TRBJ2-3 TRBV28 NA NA CASSFWAQDSTDTQYF TGTGCCAGCAGTTTCTGGGCCCAAGATAGCACAGATACGCAGTATTTT
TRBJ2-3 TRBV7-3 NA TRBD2 CASSSSGSSDTQYF TGTGCCAGCAGCTCTAGCGGGTCGAGCGATACGCAGTATTTT
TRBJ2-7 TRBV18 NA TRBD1 CASSPSGQGIYEQYF TGTGCCAGCTCACCATCGGGACAGGGTATCTATGAGCAGTACTTC
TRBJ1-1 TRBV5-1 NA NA CASSLTGPEAFF TGCGCCAGCAGCTTGACAGGGCCTGAAGCTTTCTTT
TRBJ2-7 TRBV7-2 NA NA CASRLTGDSYNEQYF TGTGCCAGCAGGTTGACAGGTGACTCCTACAATGAGCAGTACTTC
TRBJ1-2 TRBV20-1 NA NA CSAREDTGAYGYTF TGCAGTGCTAGAGAAGATACAGGAGCCTATGGCTACACCTTC
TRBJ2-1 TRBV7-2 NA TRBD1 CANSYTAGTGYNEQFF TGTGCCAACAGCTACACCGCCGGGACAGGATACAATGAGCAGTTCTTC
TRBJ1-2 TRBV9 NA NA CASSVGDGANYGYTF TGTGCCAGCAGCGTAGGGGACGGGGCTAACTATGGCTACACCTTC
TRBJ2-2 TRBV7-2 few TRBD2 CASRSFFPPRGTGELFF TGTGCCAGTAGGTCTTTTTTCCCGCCGCGGGGGACCGGGGAGCTGTTTTTT
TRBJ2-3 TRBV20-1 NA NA CSARTGVSTDTQYF TGCAGTGCTAGGACAGGCGTTAGCACAGATACGCAGTATTTT
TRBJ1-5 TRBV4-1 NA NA CASSLGTSENQPQHF TGCGCCAGCAGCCTAGGGACGTCCGAGAATCAGCCCCAGCATTTT
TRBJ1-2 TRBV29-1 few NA CSVERRGVDYGYTF TGCAGCGTTGAACGGCGAGGGGTTGACTATGGCTACACCTTC
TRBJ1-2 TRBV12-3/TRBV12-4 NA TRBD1 CASSPRGREGYTF TGTGCCAGCAGTCCCAGGGGGCGGGAAGGCTACACCTTC
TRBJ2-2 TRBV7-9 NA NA CASSFSFRELFF TGTGCCAGCAGCTTCTCTTTTCGGGAGCTGTTTTTT
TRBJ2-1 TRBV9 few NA CASSVVGSSEQFF TGTGCCAGCAGCGTAGTGGGTAGTAGTGAGCAGTTCTTC
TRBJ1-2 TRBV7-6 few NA CASSHIGPNPHYTF TGTGCCAGCAGCCACATCGGACCGAACCCCCACTACACCTTC
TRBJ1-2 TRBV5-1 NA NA CASSRAGEGYTF TGCGCCAGCAGCAGGGCAGGGGAAGGCTACACCTTC
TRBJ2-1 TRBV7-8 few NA CASSLAARGVLNEQFF TGTGCCAGCAGCTTAGCTGCAAGGGGTGTCTTGAATGAGCAGTTCTTC
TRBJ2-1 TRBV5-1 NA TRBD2 CASSTSGGSFSYNEQFF TGCGCCAGCAGTACTAGCGGGGGCTCCTTCTCCTACAATGAGCAGTTCTTC
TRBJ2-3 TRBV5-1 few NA CASSLARTRGSADTQYF TGCGCCAGCAGCTTGGCCCGGACTCGAGGTTCCGCAGATACGCAGTATTTT
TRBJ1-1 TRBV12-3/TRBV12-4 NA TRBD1 CASSLPGTDEAFF TGTGCCAGCAGCTTACCTGGGACAGATGAAGCTTTCTTT
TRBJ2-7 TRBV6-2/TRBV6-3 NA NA CASSYSNWGDEQYF TGTGCCAGCAGTTACTCTAATTGGGGGGACGAGCAGTACTTC
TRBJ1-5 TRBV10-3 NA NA CAISESRGSSQPQHF TGTGCCATCAGTGAGTCGAGAGGGAGTAGTCAGCCCCAGCATTTT
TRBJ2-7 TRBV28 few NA CASSFEGIGYEQYF TGTGCCAGCAGTTTTGAGGGAATCGGCTACGAGCAGTACTTC
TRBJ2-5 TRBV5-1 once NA CASSLVGGAGQETQYF TGCGCCAGCAGCTTGGTCGGAGGGGCAGGCCAAGAGACCCAGTACTTC
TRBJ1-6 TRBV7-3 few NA CASSLDGTSPLHF TGTGCCAGCAGCCTAGACGGCACTTCACCCCTCCACTTT
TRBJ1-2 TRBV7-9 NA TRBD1 CASSSMTGAPLNGYTF TGTGCCAGCAGCTCTATGACAGGGGCCCCACTGAATGGCTACACCTTC
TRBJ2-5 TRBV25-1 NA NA CASSEQSLGETQYF TGTGCCAGCAGTGAACAATCTTTGGGGGAGACCCAGTACTTC
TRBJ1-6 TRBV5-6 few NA CASRPSGVSNSPLHF TGTGCCAGCAGACCTTCCGGGGTATCGAATTCACCCCTCCACTTT
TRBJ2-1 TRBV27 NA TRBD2 CASSSRGLAGNNEQIF TGTGCCAGCAGTTCCCGAGGACTAGCGGGAAACAATGAGCAGATCTTC
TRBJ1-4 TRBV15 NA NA CATSSEGATNEKLFF TGTGCCACCAGCAGCGAGGGCGCAACTAATGAAAAACTGTTTTTT
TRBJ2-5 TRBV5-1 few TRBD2 CASRLAVETQYF TGCGCCAGCCGACTAGCAGTGGAGACCCAGTACTTC
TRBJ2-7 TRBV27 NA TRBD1 CASSPGGGQGRLSYYEQYF TGTGCCAGCAGTCCAGGAGGGGGACAGGGTCGCCTCTCCTACTACGAGCAGTACTTC
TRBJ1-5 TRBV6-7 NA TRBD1 CASRPTGHSNQPQHF TGTGCCAGCAGACCGACAGGGCATAGCAATCAGCCCCAGCATTTT
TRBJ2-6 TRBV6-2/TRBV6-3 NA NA CASNFLGGANVLTF TGTGCCAGCAATTTCCTAGGTGGGGCCAACGTCCTGACTTTC
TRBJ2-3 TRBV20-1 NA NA CSARGRTGGLGDTQYF TGCAGTGCTAGAGGGAGAACGGGGGGCCTCGGAGATACGCAGTATTTT
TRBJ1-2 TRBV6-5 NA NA CASSYSGVNYGYTF TGTGCCAGCAGTTACTCCGGGGTTAACTATGGCTACACCTTC
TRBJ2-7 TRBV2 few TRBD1 CATSNRGSSYEQYF TGTGCCACTTCAAACAGGGGGAGCTCCTACGAGCAGTACTTC
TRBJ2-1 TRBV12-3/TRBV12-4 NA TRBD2 CASTGTSGGWDEQFF TGTGCCAGCACCGGGACTAGCGGGGGGTGGGATGAGCAGTTCTTC
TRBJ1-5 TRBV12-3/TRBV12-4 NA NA CASSGDRQPQHF TGTGCCAGCTCCGGGGATCGACAGCCCCAGCATTTT
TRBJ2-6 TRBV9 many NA CASSVGGTGANVLTF TGTGCCAGCAGCGTGGGGGGAACTGGGGCCAACGTCCTGACTTTC
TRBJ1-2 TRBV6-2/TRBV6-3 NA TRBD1 CASSYGRDRGFRYTF TGTGCCAGCAGTTACGGAAGGGACAGGGGTTTTCGCTACACCTTC
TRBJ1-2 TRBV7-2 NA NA CASSLARSRNYGYTF TGTGCCAGCAGCTTAGCCCGGAGCAGGAACTATGGCTACACCTTC
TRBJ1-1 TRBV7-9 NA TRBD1 CASSLGTYRGPDSNTEAFF TGTGCCAGCAGCTTAGGGACCTACAGGGGGCCCGACTCGAACACTGAAGCTTTCTTT
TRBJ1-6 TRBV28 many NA CASSSIRVGVISPLHF TGTGCCAGCAGTTCGATCAGGGTAGGAGTAATTTCACCCCTCCACTTT
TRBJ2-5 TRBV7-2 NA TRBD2 CASSPRWGLVETQYF TGTGCCAGCAGCCCCAGGTGGGGACTAGTGGAGACCCAGTACTTC
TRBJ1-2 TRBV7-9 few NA CASSLATGSRGGYTF TGTGCCAGCAGCTTAGCGACGGGCTCTAGAGGTGGCTACACCTTC
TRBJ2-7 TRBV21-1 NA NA CASSNRGRGSSYEQYF TGTGCCAGCAGCAATCGTGGGAGGGGGAGCTCCTACGAGCAGTACTTC
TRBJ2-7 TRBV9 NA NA CASSVGGDLSYEQYF TGTGCCAGCAGCGTAGGCGGGGACCTCTCCTACGAGCAGTACTTC
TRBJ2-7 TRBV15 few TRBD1 CATSSSPGQGYEQYF TGTGCCACCAGCAGCTCGCCGGGACAGGGTTACGAGCAGTACTTC
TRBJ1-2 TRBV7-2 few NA CASSSQGWGGYTF TGTGCCAGCAGCTCTCAGGGGTGGGGTGGCTACACCTTC
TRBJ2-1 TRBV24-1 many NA CATSDLTEGVFGEQFF TGTGCCACCAGTGATTTGACAGAGGGGGTTTTTGGGGAGCAGTTCTTC
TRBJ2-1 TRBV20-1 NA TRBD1 CSRQGNNEQFF TGCAGTCGACAGGGTAACAATGAGCAGTTCTTC